This passage covers 18 T cell receptor beta chains from one sample sequenced in a study of cytomegalovirus exposure and HLA in healthy donors. Both 60 Vbeta primers and 13 Jbeta primers went into the PCR. Sequencing used immunoSEQ multiplex PCR; TCRdb keeps in-frame clones, though not all of them. The sample holds 220,000 or so clones, around 73% seen once. Sequencing was performed on PBMCs. All receptors come from a male donor in good health and CMV-seronegative.

This clone has only a few counts. The rearrangement links TRBV4-1 to TRBJ1-3, with D maybe TRBD1 (6 bases). V was pared by 6 bases and J by 4 bases, with 19 bases between. The CDR3 is 16 amino acids. Germline V gene sequence: CDR1 MGHRA, CDR2 YSYEKL. The chain's CDR3 is CASSLPGGAGGNTIYF. The CDR3 DNA sequence: TGCGCCAGCAGTCTCCCTGGGGGGGCAGGGGGAAACACCATATATTTT.

Turning to this clone: At the DNA level, this CDR3 is encoded by other sequences in the same sample as well. The J gene is TRBJ1-4, the V gene TRBV4-2; 10 bases are a match to TRBD1. Trimming took 0 bases from V and 7 from J; bases not matched to a gene: 2. This CDR3 contains 15 residues. Looked up from germline, CDR1 is LGHNA and CDR2 is YNFKEQ. The CDR3 DNA is TGTGCCAGCAGCCAAGACGGACAGGGGGGTGAAAAACTGTTTTTT. As protein: CASSQDGQGGEKLFF.

The V and J genes are TRBV7-3 and TRBJ1-3; D unresolved. The CDR3 runs 15 residues. Germline assignment: CDR1 SGHTA and CDR2 FQGTGA. Trimming left V 6 bases short and J 0 bases short, with 12 bases between. The chain's CDR3 is CASRPEATSGNTIYF. CDR3 coding DNA: TGTGCCAGCAGACCCGAGGCAACCTCTGGAAACACCATATATTTT.

The sample holds a few counts of this clone. V is TRBV4-2 and J is TRBJ1-3, with TRBD1 identical over 7 bases. J lost 1 base, V lost 5 bases, and 8 bases had no gene match. The CDR3 runs 16 residues. In germline, CDR1 is LGHNA, CDR2 YNFKEQ. The CDR3 nucleotides read TGTGCCAGCAGCGTAATACAGGGGAAATCTGGAAACACCATATATTTT. Its translation is CASSVIQGKSGNTIYF.

This clone is a singleton in its sample. The chain couples TRBV6-5 to TRBJ2-7; a weak D match, TRBD1 (5 bases). The V end lost 4 bases, the J end lost 3 bases, and 19 bases lay between the germline ends. The CDR3 loop spans 16 amino acids. From germline, CDR1 is MNHEY and CDR2 SVGAGI. CDR3 loop: CASSSPRGSRGYEQYF. The CDR3 nucleotides are TGTGCCAGCAGTTCCCCTCGAGGATCTAGGGGCTACGAGCAGTACTTC.

This rearrangement joins TRBV15 to TRBJ1-1; 7 bases align to TRBD1. This CDR3 region has 15 residues. Germline CDR1 is LNHNV and CDR2 is YYDKDF (reference sequence). The V and J ends lost 5 bases and 4 bases, in that order; junction bases with no gene match: 10. CDR3 sequence: CATSGNRGRGTEAFF. The CDR3 DNA reads TGTGCCACCAGCGGAAACAGGGGCCGGGGCACTGAAGCTTTCTTT. Together with reference TRBV15 and TRBJ1-1, the CDR3 gives the full variable domain: DAMVIQNPRYQVTQFGKPVTLSCSQTLNHNVMYWYQQKSSQAPKLLFHYYDKDFNNEADTPDNFQSRRPNTSFCFLDIRSPGLGDTAMYLCATSGNRGRGTEAFFGQGTRLTVV.

The CDR3, as DNA: TGTGCCAGCAGTGGGGACACGAATCAGCCCCAGCATTTT. It specifies CASSGDTNQPQHF. This chain uses TRBV2 with TRBJ1-5; possibly TRBD1 for D (6 bases). Germline V gene data show CDR1 as SNHLY and CDR2 as FYNNEI. Trimming left V 4 bases short and J 4 bases short, with 8 bases between. CDR3 size: 13 residues. Full variable domain (remainder filled in from reference TRBV2 and TRBJ1-5): EPEVTQTPSHQVTQMGQEVILRCVPISNHLYFYWYRQILGQKVEFLVSFYNNEISEKSEIFDDQFSVERPDGSNFTLKIRSTKLEDSAMYFCASSGDTNQPQHFGDGTRLSIL.

The chain links TRBV9 to TRBJ2-3; D unresolved. The V end lost 0 bases, the J end lost 8 bases, and 7 bases lay between the germline ends. This CDR3 has 12 residues. CDR1 is SGDLS, CDR2 YYNGEE, per germline. CDR3 sequence (DNA): TGTGCCAGCAGCGTAGACCCGGGTACGCAGTATTTT. This gives the protein CASSVDPGTQYF.

This chain joins TRBV30 and TRBJ2-4, with D tentatively TRBD2 (6 bases). Germline-derived CDR1 and CDR2 are GTSNPN and SVGIG (reference sequence). This CDR3 has 14 residues. Trimming stripped 3 bases from V and 4 bases from J, with 13 bases between. The CDR3 nucleotides read TGTGCCTGGAGCTCCGGGACTTTGAAAAACATTCAGTACTTC. This encodes CAWSSGTLKNIQYF. The entire variable domain, with the rest obtained from reference TRBV30 and TRBJ2-4, is as follows: SQTIHQWPATLVQPVGSPLSLECTVEGTSNPNLYWYRQAAGRGLQLLFYSVGIGQISSEVPQNLSASRPQDRQFILSSKKLLLSDSGFYLCAWSSGTLKNIQYFGAGTRLSVL.

This chain connects TRBV28 to TRBJ2-7; 7 nucleotides align to TRBD2. Germline trimming cut 3 bases from V and 6 bases from J; bases unmatched to any gene: 11. The CDR3 extends over 15 amino acids. Germline loops: CDR1 MDHEN, CDR2 SYDVKM. The CDR3 coding sequence is TGTGCCAGCAGTTTGAGCGCGGGAGCTATGAGCGAGCAGTACTTC. Translated: CASSLSAGAMSEQYF.

V is TRBV27 and J is TRBJ2-5; TRBD2 matches 11 bases. The J call may be wrong; the DNA end is better matched by TRBJ2-7. CDR1 is MNHEY and CDR2 is SMNVEV in the germline V gene (reference sequence). The CDR3 runs 15 residues. In nucleotides, the CDR3 is TGTGCCAGCAGTGGGATAGGGACTAGCGGCTACGAGCAGTACTTC. Its protein is CASSGIGTSGYEQYF.

V and J are TRBV30 and TRBJ1-5; no clear D gene. The V gene's germline CDR1 is GTSNPN and CDR2 SVGIG (reference sequence). The CDR3 is 15 residues long. V was shortened by 0 bases and J by 2 bases, with 11 bases between the two germline ends. The CDR3 DNA reads as TGTGCCTGGAGTGTACAAGGGAGTGGCAATCAGCCCCAGCATTTT. Translation: CAWSVQGSGNQPQHF.

V and J are TRBV4-1 and TRBJ2-5; D unresolved. Germline CDR1 MGHRA, CDR2 YSYEKL. The CDR3 has 15 residues. V lost 4 bases to trimming and J lost 7 bases, with 19 bases between them. The CDR3 loop is CASSPEVTVVGTQYF. The DNA of the CDR3 is TGCGCCAGCAGCCCTGAGGTGACTGTCGTGGGGACCCAGTACTTC.

The chain is built from TRBV18 and TRBJ2-1, with D perhaps matching TRBD2 (6 bases). Trimming took off 3 bases at V and 2 bases at J, with 17 bases between the two ends. Germline V gene sequence: CDR1 KGHSH, CDR2 LQKENI. CDR3 length: 17 residues. The CDR3 DNA reads as TGTGCCAGCTCACCCCCGGTGGGTGGCGGGACCTACAATGAGCAGTTCTTC. Protein product: CASSPPVGGGTYNEQFF. The whole variable domain, remainder taken from reference TRBV18 and TRBJ2-1, is NAGVMQNPRHLVRRRGQEARLRCSPMKGHSHVYWYRQLPEEGLKFMVYLQKENIIDESGMPKERFSAEFPKEGPSILRIQQVVRGDSAAYFCASSPPVGGGTYNEQFFGPGTRLTVL.

J is TRBJ2-3 and V is TRBV27; 9 bases map to TRBD2. This CDR3 is 14 amino acids long. The V gene's germline CDR1 is MNHEY and CDR2 SMNVEV (reference sequence). V lost 11 bases to trimming and J lost 3 bases; unmatched junction nucleotides: 9. In nucleotides, the CDR3 is TGTGCCTCCAGCCTAGCGGGATTAACAGATACGCAGTATTTT. Residues: CASSLAGLTDTQYF.

The V and J genes are TRBV28 and TRBJ2-7; the D gene is possibly TRBD1 (5 bases). Per germline, CDR1 MDHEN and CDR2 SYDVKM. Trimming took 4 bases from V and 2 from J, leaving 12 bases between them. The CDR3 runs 14 residues. The CDR3 sequence is CASSSRQRPYEQYF. CDR3 in DNA: TGTGCCAGCAGTTCACGACAGAGACCCTACGAGCAGTACTTC.

J is TRBJ2-1 and V is TRBV27, with 8 bases fitting TRBD2. V was clipped by 3 bases and J by 7 bases; unmatched bases: 5. The V gene's germline CDR1 is MNHEY and CDR2 SMNVEV (reference sequence). CDR3 length equals 14 residues. The chain's CDR3 is CASSFREGPNEQFF. Here the CDR3 DNA reads TGTGCCAGCAGTTTCCGGGAGGGCCCGAATGAGCAGTTCTTC.

The chain uses TRBV10-2 and TRBJ2-1, with D uncertain. V dropped 5 bases and J dropped 6 bases, with 17 bases sitting between them. Germline V lookup: CDR1 WSHSY, CDR2 SAAADI. The CDR3 runs 15 residues. CDR3 protein: CASSPLIRSSNEQFF. DNA of the CDR3: TGCGCCAGCAGTCCCCTTATCAGGTCGAGCAATGAGCAGTTCTTC.